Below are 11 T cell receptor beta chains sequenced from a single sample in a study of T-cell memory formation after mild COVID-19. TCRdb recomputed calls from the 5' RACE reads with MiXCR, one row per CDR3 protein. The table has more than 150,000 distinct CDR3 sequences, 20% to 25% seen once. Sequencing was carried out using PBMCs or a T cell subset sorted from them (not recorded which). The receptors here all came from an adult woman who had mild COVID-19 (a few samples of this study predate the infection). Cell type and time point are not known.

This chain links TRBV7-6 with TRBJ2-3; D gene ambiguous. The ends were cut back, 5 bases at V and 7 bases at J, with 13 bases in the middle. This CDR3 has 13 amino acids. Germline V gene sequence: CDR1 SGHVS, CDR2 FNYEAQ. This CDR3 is CASSDTALNTQYF. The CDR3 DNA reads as TGTGCCAGCAGCGACACTGCCCTCAATACGCAGTATTTT. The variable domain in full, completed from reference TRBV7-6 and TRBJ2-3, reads GAGVSQSPRYKVTKRGQDVALRCDPISGHVSLYWYRQALGQGPEFLTYFNYEAQQDKSGLPNDRFSAERPEGSISTLTIQRTEQRDSAMYRCASSDTALNTQYFGPGTRLTVL.

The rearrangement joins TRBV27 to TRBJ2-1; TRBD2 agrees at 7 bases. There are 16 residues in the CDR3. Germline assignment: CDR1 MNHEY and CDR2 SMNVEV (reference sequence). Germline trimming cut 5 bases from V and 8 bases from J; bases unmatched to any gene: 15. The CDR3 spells CASSRFTGGPRDEQFF. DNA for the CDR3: TGTGCCAGCAGTCGTTTTACGGGAGGTCCGCGGGATGAGCAGTTCTTC.

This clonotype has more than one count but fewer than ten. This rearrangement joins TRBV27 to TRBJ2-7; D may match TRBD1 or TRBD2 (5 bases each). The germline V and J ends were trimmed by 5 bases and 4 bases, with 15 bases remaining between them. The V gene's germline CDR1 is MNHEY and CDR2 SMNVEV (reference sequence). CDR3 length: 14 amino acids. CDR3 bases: TGTGCCAGCAGTCTCGGGACGGTCCCTTACGAGCAGTACTTC. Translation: CASSLGTVPYEQYF.

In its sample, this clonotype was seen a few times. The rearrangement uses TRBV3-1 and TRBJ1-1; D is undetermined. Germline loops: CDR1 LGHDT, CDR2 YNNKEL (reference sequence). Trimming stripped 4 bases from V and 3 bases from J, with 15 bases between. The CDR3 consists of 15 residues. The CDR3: CASSPNFVRDTEAFF. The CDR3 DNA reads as TGTGCCAGCAGCCCGAACTTCGTTAGGGACACTGAAGCTTTCTTT.

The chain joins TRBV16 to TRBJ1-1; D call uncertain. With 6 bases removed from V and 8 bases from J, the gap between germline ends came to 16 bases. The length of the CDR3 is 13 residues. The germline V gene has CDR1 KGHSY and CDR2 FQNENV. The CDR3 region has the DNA TGTGCCAGCAGTCTCACTCGCAGCTGGGAAGCTTTCTTT. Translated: CASSLTRSWEAFF.

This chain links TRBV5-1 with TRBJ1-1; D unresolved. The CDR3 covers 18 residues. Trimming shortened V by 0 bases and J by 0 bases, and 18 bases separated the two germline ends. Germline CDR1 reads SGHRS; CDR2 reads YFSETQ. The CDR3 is CASSLVPTVAGMNTEAFF. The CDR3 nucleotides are TGCGCCAGCAGCTTGGTCCCTACCGTGGCAGGAATGAACACTGAAGCTTTCTTT.

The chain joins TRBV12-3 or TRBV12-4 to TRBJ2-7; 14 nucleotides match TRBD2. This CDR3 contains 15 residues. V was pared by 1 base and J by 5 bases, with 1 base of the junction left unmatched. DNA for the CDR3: TGTGCCAGCAGTTTAGAGGGACTAGCGGGAGACGAGCAGTACTTC. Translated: CASSLEGLAGDEQYF.

CDR3 DNA: TGTGCCAGCAGTTCTGGGGCGGGAGAGTGGGGATTGGATGAGCAGTTCTTC. This codes for CASSSGAGEWGLDEQFF. The chain is built from TRBV12-3 or TRBV12-4 and TRBJ2-1; 7 nucleotides agree with TRBD2. CDR3 size: 17 residues. V lost 4 bases and J lost 8; bases outside the gene matches: 17.

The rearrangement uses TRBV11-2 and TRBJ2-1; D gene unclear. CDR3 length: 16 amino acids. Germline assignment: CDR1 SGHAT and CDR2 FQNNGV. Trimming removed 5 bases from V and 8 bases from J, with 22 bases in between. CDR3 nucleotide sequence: TGTGCCAGCAGCCCGTTTGGGTTGATGACTGGGGATGAGCAGTTCTTC. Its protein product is CASSPFGLMTGDEQFF.

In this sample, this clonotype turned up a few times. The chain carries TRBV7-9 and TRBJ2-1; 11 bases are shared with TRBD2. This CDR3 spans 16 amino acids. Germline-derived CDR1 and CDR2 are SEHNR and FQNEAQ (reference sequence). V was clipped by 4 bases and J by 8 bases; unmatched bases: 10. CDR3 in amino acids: CASSSPTSGVAHEQFF. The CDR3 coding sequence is TGTGCCAGCAGCTCGCCGACTAGCGGGGTAGCCCATGAGCAGTTCTTC. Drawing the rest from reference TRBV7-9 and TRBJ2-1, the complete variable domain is DTGVSQNPRHKITKRGQNVTFRCDPISEHNRLYWYRQTLGQGPEFLTYFQNEAQLEKSRLLSDRFSAERPKGSFSTLEIQRTEQGDSAMYLCASSSPTSGVAHEQFFGPGTRLTVL.

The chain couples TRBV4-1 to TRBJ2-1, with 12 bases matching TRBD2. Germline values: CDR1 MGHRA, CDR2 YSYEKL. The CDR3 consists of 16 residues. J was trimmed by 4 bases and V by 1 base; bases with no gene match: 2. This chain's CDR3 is CASSQATSGGYNEQFF. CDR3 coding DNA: TGCGCCAGCAGCCAAGCGACTAGCGGGGGTTACAATGAGCAGTTCTTC.